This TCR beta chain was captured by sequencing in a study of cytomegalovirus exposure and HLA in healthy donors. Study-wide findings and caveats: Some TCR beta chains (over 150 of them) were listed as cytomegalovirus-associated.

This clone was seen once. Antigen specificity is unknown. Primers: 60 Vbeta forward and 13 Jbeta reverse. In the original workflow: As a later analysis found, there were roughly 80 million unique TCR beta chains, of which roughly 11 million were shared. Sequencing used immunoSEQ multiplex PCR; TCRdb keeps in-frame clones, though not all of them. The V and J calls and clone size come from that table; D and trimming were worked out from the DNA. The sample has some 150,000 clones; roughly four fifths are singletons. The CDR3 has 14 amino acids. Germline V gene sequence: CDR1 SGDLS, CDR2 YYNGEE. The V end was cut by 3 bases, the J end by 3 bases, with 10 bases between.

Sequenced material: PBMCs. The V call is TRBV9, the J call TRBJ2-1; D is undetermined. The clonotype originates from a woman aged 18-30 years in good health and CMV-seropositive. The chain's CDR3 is CASSDEARYNEQFF. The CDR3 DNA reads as TGTGCCAGCAGCGACGAAGCCCGCTACAATGAGCAGTTCTTC. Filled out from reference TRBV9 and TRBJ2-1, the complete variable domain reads DSGVTQTPKHLITATGQRVTLRCSPRSGDLSVYWYQQSLDQGLQFLIQYYNGEERAKGNILERFSAQQFPDLHSELNLSSLELGDSALYFCASSDEARYNEQFFGPGTRLTVL.